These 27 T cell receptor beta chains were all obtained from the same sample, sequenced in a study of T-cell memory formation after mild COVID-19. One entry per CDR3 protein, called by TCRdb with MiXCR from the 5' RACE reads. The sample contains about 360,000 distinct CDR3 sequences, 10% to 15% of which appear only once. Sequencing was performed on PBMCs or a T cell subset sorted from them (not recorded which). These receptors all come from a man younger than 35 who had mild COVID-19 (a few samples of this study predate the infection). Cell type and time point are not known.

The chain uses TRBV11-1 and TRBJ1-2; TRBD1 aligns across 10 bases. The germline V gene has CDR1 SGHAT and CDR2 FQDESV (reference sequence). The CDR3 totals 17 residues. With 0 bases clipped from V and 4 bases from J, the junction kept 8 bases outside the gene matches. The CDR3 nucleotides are TGTGCCAGCAGCTTAGCGGGACAGGGGTCTACTCCCTATGGCTACACCTTC. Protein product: CASSLAGQGSTPYGYTF. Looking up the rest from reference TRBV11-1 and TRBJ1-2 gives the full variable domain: EAEVAQSPRYKITEKSQAVAFWCDPISGHATLYWYRQILGQGPELLVQFQDESVVDDSQLPKDRFSAERLKGVDSTLKIQPAELGDSAMYLCASSLAGQGSTPYGYTFGSGTRLTVV.

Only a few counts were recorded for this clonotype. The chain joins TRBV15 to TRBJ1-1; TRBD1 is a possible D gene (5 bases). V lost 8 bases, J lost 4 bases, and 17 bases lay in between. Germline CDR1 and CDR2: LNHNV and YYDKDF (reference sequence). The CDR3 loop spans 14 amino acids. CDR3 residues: CATERLGDSTEAFF. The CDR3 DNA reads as TGTGCCACCGAACGCCTGGGGGATAGCACTGAAGCTTTCTTT. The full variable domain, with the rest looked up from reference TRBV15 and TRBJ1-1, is DAMVIQNPRYQVTQFGKPVTLSCSQTLNHNVMYWYQQKSSQAPKLLFHYYDKDFNNEADTPDNFQSRRPNTSFCFLDIRSPGLGDTAMYLCATERLGDSTEAFFGQGTRLTVV.

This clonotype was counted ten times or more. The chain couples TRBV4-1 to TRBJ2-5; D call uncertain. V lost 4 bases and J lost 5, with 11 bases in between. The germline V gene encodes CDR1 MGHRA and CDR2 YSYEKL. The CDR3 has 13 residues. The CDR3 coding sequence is TGCGCCAGCAGCCGAGGACCCCAGGAGACCCAGTACTTC. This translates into CASSRGPQETQYF.

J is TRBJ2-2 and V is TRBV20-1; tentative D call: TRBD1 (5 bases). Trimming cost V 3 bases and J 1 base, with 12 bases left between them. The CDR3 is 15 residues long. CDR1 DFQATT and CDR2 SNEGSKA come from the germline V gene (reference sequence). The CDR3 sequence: CSASRGVGNTGELFF. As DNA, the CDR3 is TGCAGTGCTAGTAGGGGCGTGGGGAACACCGGGGAGCTGTTTTTT.

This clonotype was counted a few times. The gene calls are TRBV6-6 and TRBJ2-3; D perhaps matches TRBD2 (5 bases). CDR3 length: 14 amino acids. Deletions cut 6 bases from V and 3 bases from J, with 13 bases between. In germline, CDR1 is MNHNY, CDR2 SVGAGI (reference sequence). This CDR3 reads CASRLGSDTDTQYF. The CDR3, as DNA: TGTGCCAGCAGATTAGGGAGCGATACAGATACGCAGTATTTT.

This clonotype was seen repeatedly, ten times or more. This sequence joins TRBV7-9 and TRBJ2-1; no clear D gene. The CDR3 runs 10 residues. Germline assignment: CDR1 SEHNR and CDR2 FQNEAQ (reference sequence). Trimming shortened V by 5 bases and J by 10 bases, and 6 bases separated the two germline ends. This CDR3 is CASSGREQFF. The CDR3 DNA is TGTGCCAGCAGCGGTAGGGAGCAGTTCTTC.

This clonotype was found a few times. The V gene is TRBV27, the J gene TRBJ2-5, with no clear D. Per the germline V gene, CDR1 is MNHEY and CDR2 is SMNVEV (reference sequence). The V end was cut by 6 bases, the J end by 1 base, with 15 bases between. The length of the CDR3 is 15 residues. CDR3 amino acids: CASSPIVRSQETQYF. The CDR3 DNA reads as TGTGCCAGCAGCCCTATCGTGCGGTCCCAAGAGACCCAGTACTTC.

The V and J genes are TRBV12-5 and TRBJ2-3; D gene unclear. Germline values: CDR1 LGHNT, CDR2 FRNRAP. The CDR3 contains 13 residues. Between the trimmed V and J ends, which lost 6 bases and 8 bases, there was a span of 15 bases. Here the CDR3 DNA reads TGTGCTAGTGGATCGACCCGGGCCCCTACGCAGTATTTT. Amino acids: CASGSTRAPTQYF.

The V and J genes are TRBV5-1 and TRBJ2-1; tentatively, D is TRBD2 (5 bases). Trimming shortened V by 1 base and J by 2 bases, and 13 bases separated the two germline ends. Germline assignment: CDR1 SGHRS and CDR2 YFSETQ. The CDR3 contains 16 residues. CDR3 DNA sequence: TGCGCCAGCAGCTTGTTCTCCACCGGGGCCTACAATGAGCAGTTCTTC. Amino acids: CASSLFSTGAYNEQFF.

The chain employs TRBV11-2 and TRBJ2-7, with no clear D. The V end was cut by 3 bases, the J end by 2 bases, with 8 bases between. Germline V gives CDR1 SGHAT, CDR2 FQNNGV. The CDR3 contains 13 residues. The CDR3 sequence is CASSLSDTYEQYV. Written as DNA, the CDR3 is TGTGCCAGCAGCTTGAGCGACACCTACGAGCAGTACGTC.

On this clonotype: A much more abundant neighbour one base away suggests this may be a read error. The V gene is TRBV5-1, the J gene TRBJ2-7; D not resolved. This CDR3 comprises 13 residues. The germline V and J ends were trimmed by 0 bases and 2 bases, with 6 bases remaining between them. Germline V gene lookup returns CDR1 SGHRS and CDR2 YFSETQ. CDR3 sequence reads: CASSLDSPYEQYF. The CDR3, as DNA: TGCGCCAGCAGCTTGGACAGCCCCTACGAGCAGTACTTC. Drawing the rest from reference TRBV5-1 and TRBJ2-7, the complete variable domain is KAGVTQTPRYLIKTRGQQVTLSCSPISGHRSVSWYQQTPGQGLQFLFEYFSETQRNKGNFPGRFSGRQFSNSRSEMNVSTLELGDSALYLCASSLDSPYEQYFGPGTRLTVT.

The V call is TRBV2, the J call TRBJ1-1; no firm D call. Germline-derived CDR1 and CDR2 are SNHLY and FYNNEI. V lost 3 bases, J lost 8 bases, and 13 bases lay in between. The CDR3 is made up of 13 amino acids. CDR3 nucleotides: TGTGCCAGCAGTGATTGGGTTGGCGGCGAAGCTTTCTTT. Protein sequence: CASSDWVGGEAFF.

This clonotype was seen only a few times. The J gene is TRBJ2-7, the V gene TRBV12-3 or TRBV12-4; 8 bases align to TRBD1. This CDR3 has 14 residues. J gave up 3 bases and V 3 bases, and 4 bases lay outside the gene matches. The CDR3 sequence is CASSFRDRSYEQYF. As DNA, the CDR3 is TGTGCCAGCAGTTTTAGGGACAGGAGCTACGAGCAGTACTTC.

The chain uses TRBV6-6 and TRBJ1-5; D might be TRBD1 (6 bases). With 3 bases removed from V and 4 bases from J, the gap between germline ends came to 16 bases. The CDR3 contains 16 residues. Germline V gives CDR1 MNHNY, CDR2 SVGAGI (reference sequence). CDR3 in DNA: TGTGCCAGCAGTTATCACAGGGTTCGGGTGAATCAGCCCCAGCATTTT. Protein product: CASSYHRVRVNQPQHF.

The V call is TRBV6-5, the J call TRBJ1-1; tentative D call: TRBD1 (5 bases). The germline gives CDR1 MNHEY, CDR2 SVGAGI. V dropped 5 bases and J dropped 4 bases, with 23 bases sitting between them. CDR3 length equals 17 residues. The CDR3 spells CASSNLAGGREGTEAFF. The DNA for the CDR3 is TGTGCCAGCAGTAACCTGGCGGGGGGTCGGGAGGGCACTGAAGCTTTCTTT.

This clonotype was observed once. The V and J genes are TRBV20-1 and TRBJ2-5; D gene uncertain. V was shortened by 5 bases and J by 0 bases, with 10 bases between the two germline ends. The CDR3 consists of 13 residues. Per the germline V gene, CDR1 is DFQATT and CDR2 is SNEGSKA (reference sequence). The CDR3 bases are TGCAGTGCTGGACCAGACAACCAAGAGACCCAGTACTTC. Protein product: CSAGPDNQETQYF.

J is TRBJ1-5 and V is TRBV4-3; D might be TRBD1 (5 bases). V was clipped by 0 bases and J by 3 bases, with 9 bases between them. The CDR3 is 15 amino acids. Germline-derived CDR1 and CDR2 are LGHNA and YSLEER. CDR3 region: CASSQDGTVNQPQHF. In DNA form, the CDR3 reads TGCGCCAGCAGCCAAGATGGGACGGTCAATCAGCCCCAGCATTTT.

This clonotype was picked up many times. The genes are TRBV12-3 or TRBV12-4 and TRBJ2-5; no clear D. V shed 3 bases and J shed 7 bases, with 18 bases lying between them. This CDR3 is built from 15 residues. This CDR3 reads CASSFRTARSGTQYF. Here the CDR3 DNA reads TGTGCCAGCAGTTTCAGGACGGCCCGTTCGGGGACCCAGTACTTC.

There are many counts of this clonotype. CDR3 amino acids: CASSLLASGGAYNEQFF. The CDR3 DNA is TGTGCCAGCAGTTTATTGGCTAGCGGGGGCGCTTACAATGAGCAGTTCTTC. V is TRBV27 and J is TRBJ2-1; 10 nucleotides align to TRBD2. The CDR3 covers 17 residues. V shed 1 base and J 4 bases; nucleotides not matched to a gene: 7. In germline, CDR1 is MNHEY, CDR2 SMNVEV (reference sequence).

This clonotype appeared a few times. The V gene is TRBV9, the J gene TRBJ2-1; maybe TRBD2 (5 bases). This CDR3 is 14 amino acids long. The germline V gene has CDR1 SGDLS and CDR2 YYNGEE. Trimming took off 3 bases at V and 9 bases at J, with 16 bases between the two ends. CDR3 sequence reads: CASSADLARGEQFF. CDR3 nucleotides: TGTGCCAGCAGCGCCGACCTAGCCCGAGGTGAGCAGTTCTTC.

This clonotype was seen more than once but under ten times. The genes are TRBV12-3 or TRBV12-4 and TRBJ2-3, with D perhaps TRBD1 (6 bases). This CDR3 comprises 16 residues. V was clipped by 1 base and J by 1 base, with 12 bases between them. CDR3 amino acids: CASSLGGPGGTDTQYF. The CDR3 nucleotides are TGTGCCAGCAGTTTAGGCGGTCCAGGGGGCACAGATACGCAGTATTTT.

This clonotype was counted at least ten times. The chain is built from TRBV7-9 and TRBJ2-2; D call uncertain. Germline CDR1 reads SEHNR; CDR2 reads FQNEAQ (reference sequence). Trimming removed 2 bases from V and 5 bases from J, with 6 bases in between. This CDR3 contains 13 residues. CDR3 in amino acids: CASSLRVTGELFF. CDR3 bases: TGTGCCAGCAGCTTAAGGGTTACCGGGGAGCTGTTTTTT. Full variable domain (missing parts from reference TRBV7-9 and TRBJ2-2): DTGVSQNPRHKITKRGQNVTFRCDPISEHNRLYWYRQTLGQGPEFLTYFQNEAQLEKSRLLSDRFSAERPKGSFSTLEIQRTEQGDSAMYLCASSLRVTGELFFGEGSRLTVL.

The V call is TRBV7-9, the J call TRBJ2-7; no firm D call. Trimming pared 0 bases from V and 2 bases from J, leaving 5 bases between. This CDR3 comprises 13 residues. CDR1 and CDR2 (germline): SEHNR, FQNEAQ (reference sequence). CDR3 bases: TGTGCCAGCAGCTTAGCGGTGACCTACGAGCAGTACTTC. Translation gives CASSLAVTYEQYF.

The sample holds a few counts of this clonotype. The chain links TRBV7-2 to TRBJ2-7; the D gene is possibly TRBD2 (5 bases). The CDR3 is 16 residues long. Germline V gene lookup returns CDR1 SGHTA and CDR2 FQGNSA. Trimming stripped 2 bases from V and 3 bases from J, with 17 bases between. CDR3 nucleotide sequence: TGTGCCAGCAGCTTAAGGCTCAGCGGAGTGGGCTACGAGCAGTACTTC. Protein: CASSLRLSGVGYEQYF.

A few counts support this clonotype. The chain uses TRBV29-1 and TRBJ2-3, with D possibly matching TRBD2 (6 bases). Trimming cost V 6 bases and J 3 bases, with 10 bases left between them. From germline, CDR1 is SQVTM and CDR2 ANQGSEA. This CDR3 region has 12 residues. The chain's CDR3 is CSVGGRTDTQYF. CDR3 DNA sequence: TGCAGCGTCGGGGGAAGGACAGATACGCAGTATTTT.

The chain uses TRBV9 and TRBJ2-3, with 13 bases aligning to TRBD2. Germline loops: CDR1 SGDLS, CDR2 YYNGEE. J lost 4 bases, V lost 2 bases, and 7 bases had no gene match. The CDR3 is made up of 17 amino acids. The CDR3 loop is CASSVTSGGAFSDTQYF. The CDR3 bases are TGTGCCAGCAGCGTTACTAGCGGGGGGGCTTTCTCAGATACGCAGTATTTT.

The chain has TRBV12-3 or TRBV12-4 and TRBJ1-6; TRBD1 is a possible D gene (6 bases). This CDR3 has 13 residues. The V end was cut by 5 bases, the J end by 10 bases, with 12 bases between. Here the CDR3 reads CASSPGVYSPLHF. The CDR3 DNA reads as TGTGCCAGCAGTCCAGGGGTATACTCACCCCTCCACTTT.